These 24 T cell receptor beta chains share one sample of origin, sequenced in a study of T cell responses to AZD1222 COVID-19 vaccine. Libraries were prepared by immunoSEQ multiplex PCR; TCRdb keeps only in-frame clonotypes and omits some of them. The sample contains some 94,000 clones, roughly 87% of which appear only once. Sequencing was performed on peripheral blood, taken 28 days after the second AZD1222 dose. The receptor set was obtained from an adult who received the AZD1222 COVID-19 vaccine.

This clone was seen a single time. The chain employs TRBV29-1 and TRBJ1-1, with D possibly matching TRBD1 (5 bases). The CDR3 extends over 14 amino acids. Germline V gene lookup returns CDR1 SQVTM and CDR2 ANQGSEA. Trimming cost V 2 bases and J 0 bases, with 10 bases left between them. The CDR3 region has the DNA TGCAGCGTTGAAAGGGGCGCAATGAACACTGAAGCTTTCTTT. It translates to CSVERGAMNTEAFF.

The chain has TRBV2 and TRBJ1-4; the D gene is possibly TRBD1 (5 bases). The CDR3 has 16 residues. CDR1 is SNHLY and CDR2 is FYNNEI in the germline V gene. V dropped 6 bases and J dropped 0 bases, with 14 bases sitting between them. The CDR3: CASSPTESATNEKLFF. The CDR3 DNA is TGTGCCAGCAGCCCGACAGAGTCGGCAACTAATGAAAAACTGTTTTTT.

This CDR3 reads CASSPFGNTIYF. The CDR3 nucleotides are TGTGCCAGCAGCCCCTTTGGAAACACCATATATTTT. The chain uses TRBV5-5 and TRBJ1-3; D not certain. Trimming removed 4 bases at V and 3 bases at J, with 5 bases between. CDR1 is SGHKS, CDR2 YYEKEE, per germline (reference sequence). This CDR3 is 12 amino acids long.

The chain is built from TRBV19 and TRBJ2-7; no reliable D call. The CDR3 length is 13 residues. The V gene's germline CDR1 is LNHDA and CDR2 SQIVND (reference sequence). Trimming left V 5 bases short and J 3 bases short, with 11 bases between. CDR3 bases: TGTGCCAGTAGTCCAGGACCGTACTACGAGCAGTACGTC. Its protein is CASSPGPYYEQYV.

The chain recombines TRBV7-9 with TRBJ1-5, with D maybe TRBD1 (6 bases). CDR3 size: 15 residues. Germline CDR1 SEHNR, CDR2 FQNEAQ (reference sequence). The V and J ends lost 2 bases and 3 bases respectively, with 11 bases between them. CDR3 DNA: TGTGCCAGCAGCTTATCTGGGGGGCTCAATCAGCCCCAGCATTTT. This translates into CASSLSGGLNQPQHF.

This chain joins TRBV9 and TRBJ2-7, with 10 bases matching TRBD2. J gave up 1 base and V 2 bases, and 6 bases lay outside the gene matches. CDR1 SGDLS and CDR2 YYNGEE come from the germline V gene. CDR3 length: 16 amino acids. CDR3 nucleotides: TGTGCCAGCAGCGTCAGCGGGGGGGCTTGGTCCTACGAGCAGTACTTC. Its translation is CASSVSGGAWSYEQYF. Variable domain in full (rest from reference TRBV9 and TRBJ2-7): DSGVTQTPKHLITATGQRVTLRCSPRSGDLSVYWYQQSLDQGLQFLIQYYNGEERAKGNILERFSAQQFPDLHSELNLSSLELGDSALYFCASSVSGGAWSYEQYFGPGTRLTVT.

CDR3 in amino acids: CASSQGLSYEQYV. The DNA for the CDR3 is TGTGCCAGCAGCCAAGGACTTAGCTACGAGCAGTACGTC. The V gene is TRBV14, the J gene TRBJ2-7; no definite D call. V shed 1 base and J shed 3 bases, with 7 bases lying between them. In germline, CDR1 is SGHDN, CDR2 FVKESK. This CDR3 contains 13 residues.

The chain employs TRBV4-1 and TRBJ2-3; D is possibly TRBD2 (7 bases). V lost 1 base and J 3 bases, leaving 14 bases between the germline ends. This CDR3 region has 16 residues. Germline V gene lookup returns CDR1 MGHRA and CDR2 YSYEKL. The CDR3 here is CASSQGLGGATDTQYF. The CDR3 DNA reads TGCGCCAGCAGCCAAGGGTTAGGGGGGGCAACAGATACGCAGTATTTT.

On this clone itself: One end of the junction is discordant with germline, which a read error may explain. V is TRBV7-7 and J is TRBJ2-7, with 8 bases matching TRBD1. Germline V gene lookup returns CDR1 SSHAT and CDR2 FNYEAQ (reference sequence). The CDR3 is 15 amino acids. CDR3 DNA sequence: TGTGCTAGCAGCGCCGGGACAGGTGATTCCTACGAGCAGTACTTC. Translating it yields CASSAGTGDSYEQYF.

The gene calls are TRBV9 and TRBJ1-5, with D tentatively TRBD1 (5 bases). The CDR3 is 15 residues long. The germline V gene encodes CDR1 SGDLS and CDR2 YYNGEE. V was trimmed by 4 bases and J by 0 bases, leaving 11 bases between them. The CDR3 coding sequence is TGTGCCAGCAGCCCTCAGGGATATAGCAATCAGCCCCAGCATTTT. This encodes CASSPQGYSNQPQHF.

The chain combines TRBV5-3 with TRBJ1-1; D is unclear. Being an ORF, TRBV5-3 has a function that is uncertain. Trimming cost V 2 bases and J 2 bases, with 16 bases left between them. This CDR3 has 16 residues. The CDR3 loop reads CARSLPRWAGNTEAFF. CDR3 in DNA: TGTGCCAGAAGCTTACCCAGGTGGGCAGGAAACACTGAAGCTTTCTTT.

The V call is TRBV6-5, the J call TRBJ1-5; 7 nucleotides align to TRBD1. The CDR3 sequence is 16 residues long. J was trimmed by 5 bases and V by 0 bases; bases with no gene match: 7. Germline values: CDR1 MNHEY, CDR2 SVGAGI. The CDR3 coding sequence is TGTGCCAGCAGTTACTCGGCCAGGGGGAGGGATCAGCCCCAGCATTTT. This encodes CASSYSARGRDQPQHF.

This sequence joins TRBV11-2 and TRBJ2-7; TRBD1 matches 8 bases. Per germline, CDR1 SGHAT and CDR2 FQNNGV. The CDR3 length is 15 residues. V shed 0 bases, J shed 5 bases, and the junction held 6 bases outside the gene matches. The CDR3 sequence is CASSLDPQGAHEQYF. In DNA, the CDR3 is TGTGCCAGCAGCTTAGATCCGCAGGGGGCTCACGAGCAGTACTTC.

V and J are TRBV27 and TRBJ1-1; weak D call: TRBD1 (5 bases). Germline loops: CDR1 MNHEY, CDR2 SMNVEV (reference sequence). CDR3 size: 14 residues. Trimming left V 4 bases short and J 10 bases short, with 19 bases between. CDR3 in amino acids: CASSSITGTDGAFF. DNA of the CDR3: TGTGCCAGCAGTTCGATCACAGGTACGGATGGAGCTTTCTTT.

This chain joins TRBV11-2 and TRBJ2-5; D may be TRBD2 (7 bases). The V end lost 10 bases, the J end lost 4 bases, and 16 bases lay between the germline ends. The CDR3 is 13 residues long. The germline V gene has CDR1 SGHAT and CDR2 FQNNGV. The CDR3 here is CATSTRGGETQYF. CDR3 DNA: TGTGCCACCTCGACAAGGGGGGGAGAGACCCAGTACTTC. Complete variable domain (other parts from reference TRBV11-2 and TRBJ2-5): EAGVAQSPRYKIIEKRQSVAFWCNPISGHATLYWYQQILGQGPKLLIQFQNNGVVDDSQLPKDRFSAERLKGVDSTLKIQPAKLEDSAVYLCATSTRGGETQYFGPGTRLLVL.

The chain uses TRBV25-1 and TRBJ2-2, with D perhaps TRBD2 (6 bases). Germline V lookup: CDR1 MGHDK, CDR2 SYGVNS. V was clipped by 4 bases and J by 0 bases, with 12 bases between them. The CDR3 runs to 16 residues. CDR3 nucleotides: TGTGCCAGCAGTGGATTCCCGGGGGCGAACACCGGGGAGCTGTTTTTT. Translating it yields CASSGFPGANTGELFF.

This chain uses TRBV5-1 with TRBJ2-3; D assignment may be TRBD1 or TRBD2 (5 bases each). Germline V gene lookup returns CDR1 SGHRS and CDR2 YFSETQ. There are 15 residues in the CDR3. V was cut by 4 bases and J by 0 bases, with 12 bases left in between. CDR3 in DNA: TGCGCCAGCAGCGGGGACGGTACTAGCACAGATACGCAGTATTTT. This sequence encodes CASSGDGTSTDTQYF.

The chain has TRBV5-6 and TRBJ1-5; D possibly corresponds to TRBD1 (6 bases). The CDR3 contains 15 residues. Germline CDR1 reads SGHDT; CDR2 reads YYEEEE. Trimming stripped 4 bases from V and 3 bases from J, with 14 bases between. The DNA for the CDR3 is TGTGCCAGCAGCAAGGACAGAGACTACAATCAGCCCCAGCATTTT. It yields the protein CASSKDRDYNQPQHF.

The CDR3, as DNA: TGTGCCAGTAGTGCGACAGGTGGGGTCAATGAGCAGTTCTTC. It is translated as CASSATGGVNEQFF. This chain uses TRBV19 with TRBJ2-1, with a tentative D call TRBD1 (6 bases). The germline V gene encodes CDR1 LNHDA and CDR2 SQIVND (reference sequence). This CDR3 spans 14 amino acids. The V end lost 5 bases, the J end lost 6 bases, and 14 bases lay between the germline ends.

In this sample, this clone turned up a few times. This sequence joins TRBV5-4 and TRBJ1-5; no clear D gene. Trimming pared 2 bases from V and 6 bases from J, leaving 9 bases between. This CDR3 region has 13 residues. CDR1 SGHNT and CDR2 YYREEE come from the germline V gene (reference sequence). In nucleotides, the CDR3 is TGTGCCAGCAGCTTAGGCGCCGCTCAGCCCCAGCATTTT. Translation gives CASSLGAAQPQHF.

CDR3 amino acids: CASSLHRQGDSPLHF. The CDR3 DNA follows: TGTGCCAGCAGCCTCCACCGACAGGGTGATTCACCCCTCCACTTT. This rearrangement joins TRBV14 to TRBJ1-6; 7 bases map to TRBD1. V gave up 4 bases and J gave up 8 bases; unmatched junction bases: 8. The CDR3 is made up of 15 amino acids. Germline lookup yields CDR1 SGHDN and CDR2 FVKESK.

The chain uses TRBV18 and TRBJ1-5, with D perhaps TRBD1 (6 bases). V was clipped by 6 bases and J by 6 bases, with 21 bases between them. In germline, CDR1 is KGHSH, CDR2 LQKENI. The CDR3 length is 16 residues. The DNA for the CDR3 is TGTGCCAGCTCTCTAAACCGTCAGGGGACGCTTCAGCCCCAGCATTTT. Its translation is CASSLNRQGTLQPQHF.

The V and J genes are TRBV5-1 and TRBJ2-1; 12 bases align to TRBD2. The CDR3 has 16 amino acids. V dropped 4 bases and J dropped 9; count of bases not matched to a gene: 11. Looked up from germline, CDR1 is SGHRS and CDR2 is YFSETQ. CDR3 sequence (DNA): TGCGCCAGCAGCCCCCCATCTAGCGGGGGGGCCCGTGAGCAGTTCTTC. Its protein product is CASSPPSSGGAREQFF.

This clone showed up just once. J is TRBJ1-6 and V is TRBV3-1 (or the pseudogene TRBV3-2), with D hard to call. Germline CDR1 and CDR2: LGHDT and YNNKEL (reference sequence). The CDR3 is made up of 19 amino acids. Trimming shortened V by 0 bases and J by 4 bases, and 19 bases separated the two germline ends. The chain's CDR3 is CASSQDEGTISNYNSPLHF. The CDR3 DNA is TGTGCCAGCAGCCAAGATGAGGGAACGATCTCCAATTATAATTCACCCCTCCACTTT.